This TCR beta chain was recovered during a study of CD8+ T cells in alopecia areata. Study at large: The protocol delivered tofacitinib for 6 to 18 months, then withdrew it for 6 months. Study-wide results and limits: The study also sequences resident alphabeta T cells of normal skin in scalp samples. Many expanded lesional clones persisted in scalp and blood during tofacitinib treatment.

CDR1 and CDR2 from the germline V gene are GTSNPN and SVGIG (reference sequence). The CDR3 length is 14 residues. V was pared by 4 bases and J by 6 bases, with 16 bases between. RNA extraction was followed by reverse transcription into cDNA, which acted as the sequencing template. TCRdb's table, derived via immunoSEQ multiplex PCR, lists solely in-frame clones and lacks some. Seen here are roughly 170,000 clones, roughly 53% observed once, and the top ten hold around 12%. Documented treatment: oral pan-JAK inhibitor, 5-10 mg twice daily. Concerning this clone: Its antigen is as yet unknown.

The specimen was CD8+ T cells sorted from blood, collected at week 24, from a patient treated with tofacitinib. The genes are TRBV30 and TRBJ1-5; D unclear. This TCR was sampled from a human donor with alopecia areata. The CDR3 DNA follows: TGTGCCTGGAATCAAGAAAGGGTCGGTCAGCCCCAGCATTTT. Amino acid sequence: CAWNQERVGQPQHF. Variable domain in full (rest from reference TRBV30 and TRBJ1-5): SQTIHQWPATLVQPVGSPLSLECTVEGTSNPNLYWYRQAAGRGLQLLFYSVGIGQISSEVPQNLSASRPQDRQFILSSKKLLLSDSGFYLCAWNQERVGQPQHFGDGTRLSIL.